The 26 T cell receptor beta chains presented below share a single source sample, sequenced in a study of shared clonotypes between healthy human individuals. Clones were sequenced by immunoSEQ multiplex PCR, and TCRdb holds only the in-frame ones, with some missing. Here the sample spans 1,400,000 or so clones, around 98.5% being singletons. The sample taken for sequencing was naive CD4+ T cells sorted from blood. Described subset: CD45RA+ positively selected. Source of these receptors: a man aged 25 to 40 in good health.

The J gene is TRBJ2-1, the V gene TRBV14, with D perhaps TRBD2 (6 bases). Germline lookup yields CDR1 SGHDN and CDR2 FVKESK. V was pared by 0 bases and J by 9 bases, with 12 bases between. CDR3 length equals 14 residues. CDR3 region: CASSQDLRDSEQFF. The CDR3 DNA reads TGTGCCAGCAGCCAAGACCTCCGGGACTCTGAGCAGTTCTTC.

The V and J genes are TRBV5-4 and TRBJ1-1; D gene uncertain. Germline CDR1 and CDR2: SGHNT and YYREEE (reference sequence). Between the trimmed V and J ends, which lost 4 bases and 1 base, there was a span of 8 bases. This CDR3 is built from 13 residues. CDR3 in amino acids: CASSSQPNTEAFF. The CDR3 region has the DNA TGTGCCAGCAGCAGTCAGCCGAACACTGAAGCTTTCTTT.

The rearrangement joins TRBV5-1 to TRBJ2-1, with a possible D match to TRBD2 (6 bases). Germline lookup yields CDR1 SGHRS and CDR2 YFSETQ. Deletions cut 5 bases from V and 10 bases from J, with 22 bases between. This CDR3 is built from 15 residues. CDR3 amino acids: CASSPRGVLLNEQFF. The DNA of the CDR3 is TGCGCCAGCAGTCCCCGCGGGGTATTGCTAAACGAGCAGTTCTTC.

This chain links TRBV28 with TRBJ2-7, with TRBD2 matching over 12 bases. The V and J ends lost 3 bases and 3 bases, in that order; junction bases with no gene match: 9. The CDR3 loop spans 17 amino acids. Germline CDR1 reads MDHEN; CDR2 reads SYDVKM. CDR3 region: CASSFLSSGRESYEQYF. As DNA, the CDR3 is TGTGCCAGCAGTTTTCTATCTAGCGGGAGGGAGAGCTACGAGCAGTACTTC.

This chain connects TRBV5-1 to TRBJ1-2, with D possibly TRBD1 on 6 matching bases. V was cut by 0 bases and J by 7 bases, with 13 bases left in between. Germline assignment: CDR1 SGHRS and CDR2 YFSETQ. The CDR3 totals 14 residues. In nucleotides, the CDR3 is TGCGCCAGCAGCTTGGACAGGGTAGGTGGTGGCTACACCTTC. Amino acid sequence: CASSLDRVGGGYTF.

The rearrangement joins TRBV5-4 to TRBJ2-2; D call uncertain. Trimming cost V 0 bases and J 4 bases, with 7 bases left between them. CDR1 and CDR2 from the germline V gene are SGHNT and YYREEE (reference sequence). The CDR3 sequence is 14 residues long. The CDR3 protein is CASSLDRVTGELFF. CDR3 DNA: TGTGCCAGCAGCTTGGATAGGGTCACCGGGGAGCTGTTTTTT.

This clone was observed once. Other DNA sequences of this sample code for an identical CDR3. V usage is TRBV28 and J usage is TRBJ1-2; the D gene is possibly TRBD1 (6 bases). V dropped 8 bases and J dropped 0 bases, with 7 bases sitting between them. The CDR3 is 12 amino acids. Germline loops: CDR1 MDHEN, CDR2 SYDVKM. This CDR3 is CASRTANYGYTF. The DNA for the CDR3 is TGTGCCAGCCGGACAGCTAACTATGGCTACACCTTC.

Comments on this clone: The sample contains more than one DNA sequence encoding this CDR3. The genes are TRBV7-9 and TRBJ1-4; D is undetermined. Germline lookup yields CDR1 SEHNR and CDR2 FQNEAQ (reference sequence). The CDR3 has 14 amino acids. The ends were cut back, 0 bases at V and 0 bases at J, with 2 bases in the middle. CDR3 sequence reads: CASSLAATNEKLFF. The CDR3 DNA sequence: TGTGCCAGCAGCTTAGCAGCAACTAATGAAAAACTGTTTTTT.

The chain employs TRBV5-1 and TRBJ1-1; 7 positions agree with TRBD1. This CDR3 contains 13 residues. V lost 5 bases and J lost 1; bases outside the gene matches: 2. From germline, CDR1 is SGHRS and CDR2 YFSETQ. The CDR3 sequence is CASRRTGNTEAFF. CDR3 DNA sequence: TGCGCCAGCAGAAGGACAGGGAACACTGAAGCTTTCTTT. Complete variable domain (other parts from reference TRBV5-1 and TRBJ1-1): KAGVTQTPRYLIKTRGQQVTLSCSPISGHRSVSWYQQTPGQGLQFLFEYFSETQRNKGNFPGRFSGRQFSNSRSEMNVSTLELGDSALYLCASRRTGNTEAFFGQGTRLTVV.

The chain recombines TRBV7-2 with TRBJ1-1, with no clear D. V lost 1 base, J lost 4 bases, and 7 bases lay in between. Germline CDR1 reads SGHTA; CDR2 reads FQGNSA. The CDR3 runs to 13 residues. The CDR3 region is CASSLVQTTEAFF. CDR3 coding DNA: TGTGCCAGCAGCTTAGTCCAGACCACTGAAGCTTTCTTT.

The rearrangement uses TRBV27 and TRBJ2-7; tentatively, D is TRBD1 (5 bases). Germline CDR1 and CDR2: MNHEY and SMNVEV (reference sequence). V was pared by 8 bases and J by 3 bases, with 20 bases between. This CDR3 has 15 residues. The CDR3 loop is CASAQGGDGFYEQYF. DNA of the CDR3: TGTGCCAGCGCCCAGGGTGGAGACGGGTTCTACGAGCAGTACTTC.

This CDR3 is CASSLEGGGSYNEQFF. In nucleotides, the CDR3 is TGCGCCAGCAGCTTGGAGGGAGGCGGCTCCTACAATGAGCAGTTCTTC. The chain combines TRBV5-1 with TRBJ2-1, with a tentative D call TRBD2 (6 bases). Trimming stripped 0 bases from V and 0 bases from J, with 10 bases between. This CDR3 comprises 16 residues. Germline-derived CDR1 and CDR2 are SGHRS and YFSETQ.

The CDR3 bases are TGTGCCAGCAGCTTGCAGCAGTTACAAGAGACCCAGTACTTC. It is translated as CASSLQQLQETQYF. The chain recombines TRBV5-5 with TRBJ2-5; D is uncertain. CDR3 size: 14 residues. Trimming pared 1 base from V and 2 bases from J, leaving 9 bases between. Germline-derived CDR1 and CDR2 are SGHKS and YYEKEE (reference sequence).

The chain carries TRBV6-5 and TRBJ2-2; D gene ambiguous. CDR3 length: 13 residues. The V gene's germline CDR1 is MNHEY and CDR2 SVGAGI. Trimming left V 6 bases short and J 6 bases short, with 11 bases between. The CDR3: CASRLIGPGELFF. CDR3 in DNA: TGTGCCAGCAGACTAATCGGTCCCGGGGAGCTGTTTTTT.

The chain is built from TRBV7-8 and TRBJ2-3; D is perhaps TRBD2 (5 bases). The germline CDR1 and CDR2 sequences are SGHVS and FQNEAQ. The CDR3 extends over 14 amino acids. V was shortened by 5 bases and J by 2 bases, with 11 bases between the two germline ends. The CDR3 bases are TGTGCCAGCAGCGAGTTTCGGGACACAGATACGCAGTATTTT. Translation gives CASSEFRDTDTQYF.

The V call is TRBV13, the J call TRBJ2-1; D may be TRBD1 or TRBD2 (5 bases each). Germline CDR1 is PRHDT and CDR2 is FYEKMQ (reference sequence). This CDR3 has 14 amino acids. V was trimmed by 4 bases and J by 4 bases, leaving 11 bases between them. The CDR3 protein is CASSSRDRYNEQFF. The CDR3 DNA follows: TGTGCCAGCAGCTCAAGGGACCGTTACAATGAGCAGTTCTTC.

V and J are TRBV7-9 and TRBJ2-3; D not resolved. The CDR3 sequence is 13 residues long. The V gene's germline CDR1 is SEHNR and CDR2 FQNEAQ (reference sequence). The ends were cut back, 1 base at V and 7 bases at J, with 9 bases in the middle. DNA for the CDR3: TGTGCCAGCAGCTTAGTGGTGGATTATACGCAGTATTTT. Translated: CASSLVVDYTQYF.

The J gene is TRBJ2-7, the V gene TRBV2; 7 bases are shared with TRBD2. Germline V gene sequence: CDR1 SNHLY, CDR2 FYNNEI. The CDR3 runs 15 residues. Trimming at V came to 6 bases and at J to 6 bases, leaving 14 bases not matched to a gene. In DNA form, the CDR3 reads TGTGCCAGCAGAGATAGCGGGCTAAGGTACGTCGAGCAGTACTTC. Residues: CASRDSGLRYVEQYF.

The rearrangement joins TRBV28 to TRBJ2-7, with TRBD2 matching over 10 bases. The junction had 9 bases not matched to a gene; V was cut back by 7 bases and J by 3 bases. This CDR3 has 15 amino acids. Germline assignment: CDR1 MDHEN and CDR2 SYDVKM. The CDR3 protein is CASTQGASGSYEQYF. The CDR3 DNA reads TGTGCCAGCACCCAGGGGGCTAGCGGGAGCTACGAGCAGTACTTC. Looking up the rest from reference TRBV28 and TRBJ2-7 gives the full variable domain: DVKVTQSSRYLVKRTGEKVFLECVQDMDHENMFWYRQDPGLGLRLIYFSYDVKMKEKGDIPEGYSVSREKKERFSLILESASTNQTSMYLCASTQGASGSYEQYFGPGTRLTVT.

The J gene is TRBJ2-1, the V gene TRBV27; D perhaps matches TRBD2 (6 bases). There are 17 residues in the CDR3. Germline V gene lookup returns CDR1 MNHEY and CDR2 SMNVEV (reference sequence). The V gene lost 7 bases and the J gene lost 1 base, with 20 bases spanning the gap. The CDR3 nucleotides are TGTGCCAGCAATACCGACTTCGGTGGGGGGTCCTACAATGAGCAGTTCTTC. This codes for CASNTDFGGGSYNEQFF.

V is TRBV11-2 and J is TRBJ2-1; D is unclear. There are 13 residues in the CDR3. The V end lost 0 bases, the J end lost 13 bases, and 13 bases lay between the germline ends. Germline V CDR1 and CDR2: SGHAT, FQNNGV. DNA of the CDR3: TGTGCCAGCAGCTTAGATCATAGGGCCCTTCAGTTCTTC. This gives the protein CASSLDHRALQFF.

Of note for this clone: Other DNA sequences in this specimen translate into the identical CDR3. The chain employs TRBV7-9 and TRBJ2-2, with 7 bases fitting TRBD1. Germline V gene sequence: CDR1 SEHNR, CDR2 FQNEAQ (reference sequence). This CDR3 contains 15 residues. The J segment lost 3 bases and the V segment lost 6 bases, leaving 7 bases of the junction unmatched. CDR3 amino acids: CASSFNRGDTGELFF. In nucleotides, the CDR3 is TGTGCCAGCAGTTTCAACAGGGGTGACACCGGGGAGCTGTTTTTT. Full variable domain (outside the CDR3, taken from reference TRBV7-9 and TRBJ2-2): DTGVSQNPRHKITKRGQNVTFRCDPISEHNRLYWYRQTLGQGPEFLTYFQNEAQLEKSRLLSDRFSAERPKGSFSTLEIQRTEQGDSAMYLCASSFNRGDTGELFFGEGSRLTVL.

The chain has TRBV5-1 and TRBJ2-1, with TRBD2 matching 8 bases. Trimming took 2 bases from V and 2 from J; bases not matched to a gene: 6. CDR1 and CDR2 from the germline V gene are SGHRS and YFSETQ. The CDR3 covers 16 residues. The CDR3 loop is CASSFRTSLAYNEQFF. CDR3 DNA sequence: TGCGCCAGCAGCTTTCGGACTAGCTTGGCCTACAATGAGCAGTTCTTC.

The chain is built from TRBV6-1 and TRBJ2-2, with TRBD1 as a possible D gene (5 bases). The CDR3 length is 15 residues. The V gene's germline CDR1 is MNHNS and CDR2 SASEGT. V was cut by 6 bases and J by 1 base, with 12 bases left in between. The CDR3: CASSARQLNTGELFF. CDR3 coding DNA: TGTGCCAGCAGCGCTCGACAGTTGAACACCGGGGAGCTGTTTTTT.

CDR3 sequence: CASSEFVQMKTQYF. The CDR3 region has the DNA TGTGCCAGCAGTGAATTCGTACAGATGAAGACCCAGTACTTC. The genes are TRBV25-1 and TRBJ2-5; no clear D gene. Germline values: CDR1 MGHDK, CDR2 SYGVNS. The CDR3 extends over 14 amino acids. Trimming left V 1 base short and J 6 bases short, with 12 bases between.

The J gene is TRBJ2-5, the V gene TRBV5-4; a possible D gene is TRBD1 (5 bases). This CDR3 contains 14 residues. Per germline, CDR1 SGHNT and CDR2 YYREEE (reference sequence). Trimming shortened V by 0 bases and J by 5 bases, and 11 bases separated the two germline ends. CDR3 in DNA: TGTGCCAGCAGCTTGGCAGGGCAAGGGGAGACCCAGTACTTC. Translating gives CASSLAGQGETQYF.